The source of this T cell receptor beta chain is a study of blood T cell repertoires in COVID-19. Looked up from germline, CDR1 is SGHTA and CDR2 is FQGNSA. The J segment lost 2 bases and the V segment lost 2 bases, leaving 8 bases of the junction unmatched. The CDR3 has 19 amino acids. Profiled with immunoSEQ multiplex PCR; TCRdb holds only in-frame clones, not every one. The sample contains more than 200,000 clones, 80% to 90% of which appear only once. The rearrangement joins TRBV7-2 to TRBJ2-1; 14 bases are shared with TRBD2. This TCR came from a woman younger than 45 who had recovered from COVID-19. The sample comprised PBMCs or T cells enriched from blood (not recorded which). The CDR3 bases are TGTGCCAGCAGCTTAAGGGGTGGGACTAGCGGGGGAACCTACAATGAGCAGTTCTTC. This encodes CASSLRGGTSGGTYNEQFF.